The 5 T cell receptor beta chains reported below all come from one sample, sequenced in a study of blood T cell repertoires in COVID-19. Profiled with immunoSEQ multiplex PCR; TCRdb holds only in-frame clones, not every one. The table lists approximately 270,000 clones, 91% of them singletons. The sample was PBMCs or T cells enriched from blood (not recorded which). These TCRs come from a man aged 35-49 years who had been exposed to COVID-19.

This chain uses TRBV7-6 with TRBJ2-7; 7 bases are a match to TRBD1. The CDR3 covers 13 residues. In germline, CDR1 is SGHVS, CDR2 FNYEAQ. Trimming cost V 4 bases and J 8 bases; bases outside gene matches: 8. The CDR3 region has the DNA TGTGCCAGCAGCTCTTCCGGGACAGAAAAGCAGTACTTC. Translated, it gives CASSSSGTEKQYF.

Only one count was recorded for this clone. The chain couples TRBV6-1 to TRBJ2-7, with D possibly matching TRBD2 (5 bases). The CDR3 runs to 13 residues. Trimming took off 3 bases at V and 2 bases at J, with 8 bases between the two ends. CDR1 is MNHNS, CDR2 SASEGT, per germline. The CDR3 loop is CASSDLAAYEQYF. In DNA form, the CDR3 reads TGTGCCAGCAGTGACCTAGCCGCCTACGAGCAGTACTTC.

The chain has TRBV4-3 and TRBJ2-3, with 11 bases that match TRBD2. V shed 0 bases, J shed 5 bases, and the junction held 16 bases outside the gene matches. The CDR3 is 20 amino acids. The germline V gene has CDR1 LGHNA and CDR2 YSLEER. The CDR3 loop reads CASSQDSLAGGPSPIDTQYF. The CDR3 DNA sequence: TGCGCCAGCAGCCAAGATTCATTAGCGGGAGGGCCCTCCCCGATAGATACGCAGTATTTT.

The chain employs TRBV19 and TRBJ1-5, with D hard to call. The germline CDR1 and CDR2 sequences are LNHDA and SQIVND (reference sequence). This CDR3 contains 14 residues. Trimming took 6 bases from V and 0 from J, leaving 9 bases between them. CDR3 coding DNA: TGTGCCAGTAGCCCAGGCCTTAGCAATCAGCCCCAGCATTTT. It encodes CASSPGLSNQPQHF. Looking up the rest from reference TRBV19 and TRBJ1-5 gives the full variable domain: DGGITQSPKYLFRKEGQNVTLSCEQNLNHDAMYWYRQDPGQGLRLIYYSQIVNDFQKGDIAEGYSVSREKKESFPLTVTSAQKNPTAFYLCASSPGLSNQPQHFGDGTRLSIL.

This chain joins TRBV7-9 and TRBJ1-1; D possibly corresponds to TRBD1 (5 bases). Deletions cut 1 base from V and 7 bases from J, with 10 bases between. Per the germline V gene, CDR1 is SEHNR and CDR2 is FQNEAQ (reference sequence). This CDR3 comprises 13 residues. The chain's CDR3 is CASSLERTREAFF. For the CDR3, the DNA is TGTGCCAGCAGCTTAGAAAGGACACGTGAAGCTTTCTTT.